This T cell receptor beta chain originates from a study of cytomegalovirus exposure and HLA in healthy donors. Germline loops: CDR1 SQVTM, CDR2 ANQGSEA. Deletions cut 4 bases from V and 1 base from J, with 8 bases between. The CDR3 is 13 residues long. The protocol was immunoSEQ multiplex PCR, while the TCRdb copy is restricted to in-frame clones and leaves out a portion. The sample records around 150,000 clones, roughly 90% being singletons. Sequencing was performed on PBMCs. The rearrangement links TRBV29-1 to TRBJ1-5; a weak D match, TRBD1 (5 bases). The TCR sequence derives from a man aged 18 to 30 in good health and CMV-seropositive. In nucleotides, the CDR3 is TGCAGCGTTGGGGACTTGAGCAATCAGCCCCAGCATTTT. Amino acid sequence: CSVGDLSNQPQHF.